This T cell receptor (beta chain) was retrieved from a study of control samples from healthy donors and cancer patients. This table comes from immunoSEQ multiplex PCR, and its TCRdb copy is limited to in-frame clones, with some not included. The data show some 120,000 clones, around nine tenths seen once. With 5 bases removed from V and 2 bases from J, the gap between germline ends came to 20 bases. This CDR3 contains 17 residues. Germline V gene data show CDR1 as MDHEN and CDR2 as SYDVKM. This clone was counted once. The source material was blood. The receptor's source is a man aged 45-60 years in good health. V gene TRBV28 combines with J gene TRBJ2-3, with TRBD1 as a possible D gene (6 bases). CDR3 sequence: CASSPLGRGVATDTQYF. CDR3 bases: TGTGCCAGCAGTCCGTTGGGCAGGGGCGTCGCCACAGATACGCAGTATTTT. Filled out from reference TRBV28 and TRBJ2-3, the complete variable domain reads DVKVTQSSRYLVKRTGEKVFLECVQDMDHENMFWYRQDPGLGLRLIYFSYDVKMKEKGDIPEGYSVSREKKERFSLILESASTNQTSMYLCASSPLGRGVATDTQYFGPGTRLTVL.